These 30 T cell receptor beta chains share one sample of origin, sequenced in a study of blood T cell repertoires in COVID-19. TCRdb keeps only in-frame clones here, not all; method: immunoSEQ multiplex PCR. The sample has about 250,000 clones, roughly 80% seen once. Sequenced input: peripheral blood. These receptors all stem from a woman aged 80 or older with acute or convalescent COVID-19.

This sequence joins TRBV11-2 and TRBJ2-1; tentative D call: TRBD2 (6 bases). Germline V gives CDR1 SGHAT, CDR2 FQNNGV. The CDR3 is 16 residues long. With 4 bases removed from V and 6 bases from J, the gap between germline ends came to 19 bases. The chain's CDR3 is CASSSYSLARGNEQFF. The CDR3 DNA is TGTGCCAGCAGCTCGTACTCGTTAGCGCGGGGCAATGAGCAGTTCTTC.

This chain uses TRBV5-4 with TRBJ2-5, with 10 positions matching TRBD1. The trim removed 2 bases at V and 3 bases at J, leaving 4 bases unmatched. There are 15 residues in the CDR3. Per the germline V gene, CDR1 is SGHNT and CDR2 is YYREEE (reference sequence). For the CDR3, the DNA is TGTGCCAGCAGCTTAATAGGACAGGGGGAAGAGACCCAGTACTTC. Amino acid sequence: CASSLIGQGEETQYF.

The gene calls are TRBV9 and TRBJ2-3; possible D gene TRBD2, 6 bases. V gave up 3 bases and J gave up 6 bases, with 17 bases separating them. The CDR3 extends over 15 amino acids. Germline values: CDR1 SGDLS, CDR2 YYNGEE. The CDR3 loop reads CASSARGGEDDTQYF. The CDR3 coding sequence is TGTGCCAGCAGCGCGAGGGGAGGAGAAGATGATACGCAGTATTTT.

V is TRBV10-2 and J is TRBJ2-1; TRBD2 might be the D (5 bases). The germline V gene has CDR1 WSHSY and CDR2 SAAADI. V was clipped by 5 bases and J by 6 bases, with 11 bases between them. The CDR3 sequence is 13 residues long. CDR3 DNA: TGCGCCAGCAGTCACAGCGGAGGCAATGAGCAGTTCTTC. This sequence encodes CASSHSGGNEQFF.

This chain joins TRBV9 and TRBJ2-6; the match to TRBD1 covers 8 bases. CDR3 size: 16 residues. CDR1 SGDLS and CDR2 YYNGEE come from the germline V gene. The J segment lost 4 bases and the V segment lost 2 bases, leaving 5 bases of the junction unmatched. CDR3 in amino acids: CASSVGQGSGANVLTF. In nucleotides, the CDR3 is TGTGCCAGCAGCGTCGGACAGGGATCAGGGGCCAACGTCCTGACTTTC.

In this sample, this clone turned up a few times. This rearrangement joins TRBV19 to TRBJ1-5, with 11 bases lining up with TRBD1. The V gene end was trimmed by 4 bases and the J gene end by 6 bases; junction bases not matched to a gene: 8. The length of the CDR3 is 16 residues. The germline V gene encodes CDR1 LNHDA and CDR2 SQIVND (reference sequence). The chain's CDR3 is CASSTAGTGGSQPQHF. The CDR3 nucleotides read TGTGCCAGTAGTACCGCCGGGACAGGGGGGTCTCAGCCCCAGCATTTT.

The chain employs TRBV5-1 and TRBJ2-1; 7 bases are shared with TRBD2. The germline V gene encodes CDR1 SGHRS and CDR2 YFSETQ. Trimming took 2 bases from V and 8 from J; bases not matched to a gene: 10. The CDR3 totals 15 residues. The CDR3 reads CASSLGGRESDEQFF. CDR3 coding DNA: TGCGCCAGCAGCTTAGGAGGGCGGGAGTCAGATGAGCAGTTCTTC.

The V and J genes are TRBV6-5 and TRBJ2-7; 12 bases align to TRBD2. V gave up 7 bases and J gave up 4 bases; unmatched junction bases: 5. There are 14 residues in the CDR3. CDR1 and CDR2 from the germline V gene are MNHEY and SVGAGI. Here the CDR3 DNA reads TGTGCCAGCACCGACGGACTAGCGGGATACGAGCAGTACTTC. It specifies CASTDGLAGYEQYF.

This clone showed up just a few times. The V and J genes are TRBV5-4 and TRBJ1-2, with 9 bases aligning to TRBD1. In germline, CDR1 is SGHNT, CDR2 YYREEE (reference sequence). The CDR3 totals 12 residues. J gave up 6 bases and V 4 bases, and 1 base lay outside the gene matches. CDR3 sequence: CASSRTGDGYTF. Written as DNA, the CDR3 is TGTGCCAGCAGCCGGACAGGGGATGGCTACACCTTC.

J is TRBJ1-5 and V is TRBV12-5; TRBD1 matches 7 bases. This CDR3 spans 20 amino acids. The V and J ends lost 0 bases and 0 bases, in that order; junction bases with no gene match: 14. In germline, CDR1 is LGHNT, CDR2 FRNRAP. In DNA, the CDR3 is TGTGCTAGTGGTTTGGTAAGGGGACAGCCTGACATCAATAGCAATCAGCCCCAGCATTTT. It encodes CASGLVRGQPDINSNQPQHF.

CDR3 nucleotides: TGTGCCTGGAGTCTCATTAATGGGGGGGGGAACTCCTACAATGAGCAGTTCTTC. It codes for CAWSLINGGGNSYNEQFF. J is TRBJ2-1 and V is TRBV30, with 7 bases fitting TRBD2. The ends lost 2 bases at V and 0 bases at J; junction bases unmatched: 13. The length of the CDR3 is 18 residues. The V gene's germline CDR1 is GTSNPN and CDR2 SVGIG (reference sequence).

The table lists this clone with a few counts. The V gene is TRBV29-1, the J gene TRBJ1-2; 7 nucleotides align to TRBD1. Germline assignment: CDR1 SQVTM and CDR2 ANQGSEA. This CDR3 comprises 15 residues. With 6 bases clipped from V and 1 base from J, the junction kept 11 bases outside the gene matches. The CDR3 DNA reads TGCAGCGTGTTTTCCCCCGGGACAGATAACTATGGCTACACCTTC. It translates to CSVFSPGTDNYGYTF. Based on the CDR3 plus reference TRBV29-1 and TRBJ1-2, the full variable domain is SAVISQKPSRDICQRGTSLTIQCQVDSQVTMMFWYRQQPGQSLTLIATANQGSEATYESGFVIDKFPISRPNLTFSTLTVSNMSPEDSSIYLCSVFSPGTDNYGYTFGSGTRLTVV.

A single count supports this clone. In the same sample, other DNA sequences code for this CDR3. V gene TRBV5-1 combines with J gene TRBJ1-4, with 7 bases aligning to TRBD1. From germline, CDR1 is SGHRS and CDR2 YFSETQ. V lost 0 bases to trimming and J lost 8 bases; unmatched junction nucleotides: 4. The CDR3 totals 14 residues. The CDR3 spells CASSLGQGFEKLFF. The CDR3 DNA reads TGCGCCAGCAGCTTGGGACAGGGTTTCGAAAAACTGTTTTTT.

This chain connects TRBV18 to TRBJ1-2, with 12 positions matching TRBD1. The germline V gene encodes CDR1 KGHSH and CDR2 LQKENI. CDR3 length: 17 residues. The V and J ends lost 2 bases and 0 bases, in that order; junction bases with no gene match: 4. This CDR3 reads CASSPGTGGASNYGYTF. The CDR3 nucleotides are TGTGCCAGCTCACCAGGGACAGGGGGCGCATCTAACTATGGCTACACCTTC.

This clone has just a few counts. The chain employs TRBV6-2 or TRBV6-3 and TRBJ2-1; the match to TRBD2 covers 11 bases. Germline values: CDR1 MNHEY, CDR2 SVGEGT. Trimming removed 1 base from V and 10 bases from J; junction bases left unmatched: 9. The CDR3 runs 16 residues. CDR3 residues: CASSYWASGRMGEQFF. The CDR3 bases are TGTGCCAGCAGTTACTGGGCTAGCGGGAGGATGGGCGAGCAGTTCTTC.

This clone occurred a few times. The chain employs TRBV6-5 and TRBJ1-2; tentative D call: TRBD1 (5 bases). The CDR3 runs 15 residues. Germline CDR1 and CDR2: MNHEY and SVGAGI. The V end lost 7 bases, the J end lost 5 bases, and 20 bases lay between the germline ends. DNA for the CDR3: TGTGCCAGCATTGGGGGGGGGAGAACCTTGTATGGCTACACCTTC. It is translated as CASIGGGRTLYGYTF.

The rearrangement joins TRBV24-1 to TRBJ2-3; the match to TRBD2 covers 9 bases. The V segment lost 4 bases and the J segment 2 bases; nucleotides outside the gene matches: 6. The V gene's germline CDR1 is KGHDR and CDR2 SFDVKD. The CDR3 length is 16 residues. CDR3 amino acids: CATSDPAGGNTDTQYF. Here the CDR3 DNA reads TGTGCCACCAGTGACCCGGCGGGAGGGAACACAGATACGCAGTATTTT.

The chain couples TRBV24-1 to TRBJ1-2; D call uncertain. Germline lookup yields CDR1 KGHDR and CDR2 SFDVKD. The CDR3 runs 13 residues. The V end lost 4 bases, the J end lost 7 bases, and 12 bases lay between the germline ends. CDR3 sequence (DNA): TGTGCCACCAGTGAGGAATCCCAGGTTGGCTACACCTTC. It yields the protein CATSEESQVGYTF.

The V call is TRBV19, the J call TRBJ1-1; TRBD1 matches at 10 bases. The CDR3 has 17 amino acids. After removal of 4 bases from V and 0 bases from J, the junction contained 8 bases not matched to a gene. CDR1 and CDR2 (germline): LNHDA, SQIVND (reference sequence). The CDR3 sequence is CASSTQPGTGVNTEAFF. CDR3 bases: TGTGCCAGTAGTACCCAACCCGGGACAGGGGTGAACACTGAAGCTTTCTTT.

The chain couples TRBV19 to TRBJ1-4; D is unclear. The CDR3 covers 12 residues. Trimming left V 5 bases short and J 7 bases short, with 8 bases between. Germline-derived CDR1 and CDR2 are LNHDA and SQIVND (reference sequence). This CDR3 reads CASSQGGEKLFF. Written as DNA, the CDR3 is TGTGCCAGTAGTCAAGGAGGTGAAAAACTGTTTTTT.

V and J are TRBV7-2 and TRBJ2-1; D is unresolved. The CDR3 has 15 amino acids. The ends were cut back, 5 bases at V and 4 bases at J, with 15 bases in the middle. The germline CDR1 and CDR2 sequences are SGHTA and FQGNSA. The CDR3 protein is CASSLFPGSYNEQFF. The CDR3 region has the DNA TGTGCCAGCAGCCTCTTCCCAGGAAGTTACAATGAGCAGTTCTTC.

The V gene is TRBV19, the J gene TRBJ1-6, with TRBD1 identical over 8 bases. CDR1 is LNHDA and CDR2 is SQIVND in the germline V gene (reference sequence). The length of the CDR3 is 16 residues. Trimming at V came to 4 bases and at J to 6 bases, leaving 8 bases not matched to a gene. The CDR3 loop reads CASSTGTGQVNSPLHF. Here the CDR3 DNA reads TGTGCCAGTAGTACCGGGACGGGACAGGTTAATTCACCCCTCCACTTT.

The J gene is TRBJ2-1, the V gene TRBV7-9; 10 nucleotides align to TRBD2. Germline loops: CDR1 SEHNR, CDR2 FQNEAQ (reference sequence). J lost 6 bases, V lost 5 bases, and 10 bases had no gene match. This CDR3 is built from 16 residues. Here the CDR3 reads CASSPPSGGAVNEQFF. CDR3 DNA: TGTGCCAGCAGCCCTCCGAGCGGGGGGGCTGTCAATGAGCAGTTCTTC.

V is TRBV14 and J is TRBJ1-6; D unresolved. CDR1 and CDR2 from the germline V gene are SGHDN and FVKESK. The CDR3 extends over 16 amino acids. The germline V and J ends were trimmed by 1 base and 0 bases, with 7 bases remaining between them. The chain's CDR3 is CASSQATSSYNSPLHF. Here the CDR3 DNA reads TGTGCCAGCAGCCAAGCTACGAGCTCCTATAATTCACCCCTCCACTTT. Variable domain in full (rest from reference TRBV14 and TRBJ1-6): EAGVTQFPSHSVIEKGQTVTLRCDPISGHDNLYWYRRVMGKEIKFLLHFVKESKQDESGMPNNRFLAERTGGTYSTLKVQPAELEDSGVYFCASSQATSSYNSPLHFGNGTRLTVT.

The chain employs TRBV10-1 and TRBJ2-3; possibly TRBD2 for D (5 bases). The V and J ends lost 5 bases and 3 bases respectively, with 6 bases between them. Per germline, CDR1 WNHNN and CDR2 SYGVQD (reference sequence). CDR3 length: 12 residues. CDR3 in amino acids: CASSPGTDTQYF. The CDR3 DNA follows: TGCGCCAGCAGTCCGGGGACAGATACGCAGTATTTT.

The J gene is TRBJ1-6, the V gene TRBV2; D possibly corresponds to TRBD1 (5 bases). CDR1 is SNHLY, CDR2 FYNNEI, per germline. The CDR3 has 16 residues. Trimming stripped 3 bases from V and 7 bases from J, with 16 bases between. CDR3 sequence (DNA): TGTGCCAGCAGTGATGATGGTGAACAGGACAATTCACCCCTCCACTTT. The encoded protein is CASSDDGEQDNSPLHF.

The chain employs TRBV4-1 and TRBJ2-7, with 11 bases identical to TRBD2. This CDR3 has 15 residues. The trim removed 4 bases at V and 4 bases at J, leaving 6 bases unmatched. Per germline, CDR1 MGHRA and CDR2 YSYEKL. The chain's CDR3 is CASSRKLAGEYEQYF. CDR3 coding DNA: TGCGCCAGCAGCCGAAAACTAGCGGGAGAATACGAGCAGTACTTC.

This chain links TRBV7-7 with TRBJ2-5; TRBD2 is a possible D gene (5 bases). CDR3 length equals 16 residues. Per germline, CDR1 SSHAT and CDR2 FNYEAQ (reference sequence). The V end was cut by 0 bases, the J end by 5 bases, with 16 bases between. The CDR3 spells CASSLARSGSVETQYF. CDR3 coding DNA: TGTGCCAGCAGCTTAGCGCGGTCGGGGAGCGTTGAGACCCAGTACTTC.

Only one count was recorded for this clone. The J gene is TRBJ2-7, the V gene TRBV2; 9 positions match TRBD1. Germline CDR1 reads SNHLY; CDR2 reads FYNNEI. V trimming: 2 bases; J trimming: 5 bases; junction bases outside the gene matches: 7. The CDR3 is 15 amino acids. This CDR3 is CASSELGQGIHEQYF. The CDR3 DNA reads TGTGCCAGCAGTGAACTCGGACAGGGGATCCACGAGCAGTACTTC.

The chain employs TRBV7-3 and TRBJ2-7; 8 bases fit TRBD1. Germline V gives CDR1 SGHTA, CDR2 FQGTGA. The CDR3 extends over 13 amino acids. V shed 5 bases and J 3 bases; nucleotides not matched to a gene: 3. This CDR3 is CASSPDRGYEQYF. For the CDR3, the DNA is TGTGCCAGCAGCCCCGACAGGGGCTACGAGCAGTACTTC.